These 26 T cell receptor beta chains originate from one sample sequenced in a study of T cell repertoires in Merkel cell carcinoma. Clones were read by immunoSEQ multiplex PCR, and TCRdb kept only the in-frame ones, dropping some. The data show 12,000 to 15,000 clones, around four fifths seen once. The sequencing input was tumor tissue. These receptors were obtained from an adult with Merkel cell carcinoma.

The chain uses TRBV19 and TRBJ1-1; 8 bases align to TRBD1. With 9 bases clipped from V and 1 base from J, the junction kept 13 bases outside the gene matches. Germline-derived CDR1 and CDR2 are LNHDA and SQIVND (reference sequence). The CDR3 totals 16 residues. CDR3 sequence (DNA): TGTGCCAGCACCCGGACAGGGACCCTAAGGAACACTGAAGCTTTCTTT. Its translation is CASTRTGTLRNTEAFF.

The V and J genes are TRBV12-3 or TRBV12-4 and TRBJ1-2; 7 nucleotides agree with TRBD1. V was pared by 1 base and J by 4 bases, with 0 bases of the junction left unmatched. The CDR3 has 13 amino acids. The CDR3 protein is CASSLGDSYGYTF. CDR3 nucleotides: TGTGCCAGCAGTTTAGGGGACAGCTATGGCTACACCTTC.

The chain links TRBV7-8 to TRBJ2-1, with TRBD2 matching over 16 bases. CDR1 is SGHVS and CDR2 is FQNEAQ in the germline V gene. V shed 1 base, J shed 7 bases, and the junction held 7 bases outside the gene matches. This CDR3 is built from 18 residues. The CDR3 DNA reads as TGTGCCAGCAGCTTAGTGGTCGGGACTAGCGGGAGGGGTAATGAGCAGTTCTTC. Its protein product is CASSLVVGTSGRGNEQFF.

This sequence joins TRBV6-2 or TRBV6-3 and TRBJ1-1, with 10 bases lining up with TRBD1. Germline CDR1 is MNHEY and CDR2 is SVGEGT. With V trimmed by 0 bases and J by 4 bases, 2 bases remained unmatched. CDR3 size: 15 residues. The CDR3 nucleotides are TGTGCCAGCAGTTACTCCGGGACAGGGGCCACTGAAGCTTTCTTT. It specifies CASSYSGTGATEAFF.

The genes are TRBV2 and TRBJ2-7; D might be TRBD2 (5 bases). Germline V gene lookup returns CDR1 SNHLY and CDR2 FYNNEI. V was pared by 6 bases and J by 3 bases, with 15 bases between. This CDR3 spans 14 amino acids. The CDR3 region is CASRVGSPNYEQYF. In DNA form, the CDR3 reads TGTGCCAGCAGAGTAGGGAGTCCGAACTACGAGCAGTACTTC. Combining the CDR3 with reference TRBV2 and TRBJ2-7 gives the whole variable domain EPEVTQTPSHQVTQMGQEVILRCVPISNHLYFYWYRQILGQKVEFLVSFYNNEISEKSEIFDDQFSVERPDGSNFTLKIRSTKLEDSAMYFCASRVGSPNYEQYFGPGTRLTVT.

The V call is TRBV5-6, the J call TRBJ1-3; D gene ambiguous. The CDR3 covers 15 residues. The ends were cut back, 0 bases at V and 0 bases at J, with 7 bases in the middle. CDR1 is SGHDT, CDR2 YYEEEE, per germline. The CDR3 here is CASSLAAVSGNTIYF. As DNA, the CDR3 is TGTGCCAGCAGCTTGGCAGCCGTCTCTGGAAACACCATATATTTT.

J is TRBJ1-6 and V is TRBV6-2 or TRBV6-3; 12 bases line up with TRBD1. The germline CDR1 and CDR2 sequences are MNHEY and SVGEGT. The CDR3 loop spans 19 amino acids. V was pared by 4 bases and J by 8 bases, with 15 bases of the junction left unmatched. For the CDR3, the DNA is TGTGCCAGCAGTTCCGCGTCCCGGGACAGGGGGCGAGGGCATTCACCCCTCCACTTT. This translates into CASSSASRDRGRGHSPLHF.

The chain uses TRBV27 and TRBJ2-1, with D tentatively TRBD2 (5 bases). Trimming shortened V by 3 bases and J by 9 bases, and 18 bases separated the two germline ends. The V gene's germline CDR1 is MNHEY and CDR2 SMNVEV (reference sequence). The CDR3 is 15 residues long. This CDR3 is CASSFRATLDAEQFF. DNA of the CDR3: TGTGCCAGCAGTTTCCGCGCCACACTAGACGCTGAGCAGTTCTTC.

The V gene is TRBV3-1 (or the pseudogene TRBV3-2), the J gene TRBJ1-3, with D unresolved. The germline V and J ends were trimmed by 3 bases and 7 bases, with 4 bases remaining between them. Germline assignment: CDR1 LGHDT and CDR2 YNNKEL (reference sequence). The CDR3 is 11 amino acids. This CDR3 reads CASSHGNTIYF. The CDR3 DNA is TGTGCCAGCAGCCACGGGAACACCATATATTTT.

The rearrangement links TRBV5-4 to TRBJ1-4; 8 bases are a match to TRBD1. This CDR3 contains 16 residues. From germline, CDR1 is SGHNT and CDR2 YYREEE (reference sequence). V was clipped by 3 bases and J by 8 bases; unmatched bases: 12. Written as DNA, the CDR3 is TGTGCCAGCAGCTCACACGGCACAGGGGGAGGGGAAAAACTGTTTTTT. Its protein is CASSSHGTGGGEKLFF.

V and J are TRBV28 and TRBJ1-2; D perhaps matches TRBD1 (5 bases). Germline loops: CDR1 MDHEN, CDR2 SYDVKM. The CDR3 spans 15 residues. Trimming left V 4 bases short and J 5 bases short, with 17 bases between. The CDR3 reads CASSSPLGQNYGYTF. CDR3 nucleotide sequence: TGTGCCAGCAGTTCCCCCTTGGGGCAGAATTATGGCTACACCTTC.

The rearrangement links TRBV29-1 to TRBJ2-7, with a possible D match to TRBD1 (5 bases). Deletions cut 7 bases from V and 0 bases from J, with 13 bases between. Per the germline V gene, CDR1 is SQVTM and CDR2 is ANQGSEA. The length of the CDR3 is 13 residues. CDR3 loop: CSAGATSSYEQYF. The CDR3 DNA reads TGCAGCGCTGGGGCCACGAGCTCCTACGAGCAGTACTTC.

A single count supports this clone. The chain carries TRBV6-6 and TRBJ2-5, with TRBD2 matching over 11 bases. Germline V gene lookup returns CDR1 MNHNY and CDR2 SVGAGI (reference sequence). J lost 1 base, V lost 7 bases, and 11 bases had no gene match. The CDR3 contains 17 residues. The chain's CDR3 is CASNRASGGPIQETQYF. In DNA, the CDR3 is TGTGCCAGCAATCGGGCTAGCGGGGGGCCGATCCAAGAGACCCAGTACTTC.

V and J are TRBV6-4 and TRBJ1-6, with a weak D call TRBD1 (5 bases). Germline V gives CDR1 MRHNA, CDR2 SNTAGT. V was shortened by 6 bases and J by 3 bases, with 12 bases between the two germline ends. CDR3 length: 15 amino acids. The CDR3 DNA is TGTGCCAGCAGGCCGCGGGGGAACTATAATTCACCCCTCCACTTT. Encoded protein: CASRPRGNYNSPLHF.

This rearrangement joins TRBV7-9 to TRBJ1-1; D is undetermined. CDR1 is SEHNR, CDR2 FQNEAQ, per germline (reference sequence). Trimming stripped 3 bases from V and 2 bases from J, with 4 bases between. This CDR3 spans 12 amino acids. The CDR3 DNA reads as TGTGCCAGCAGCTTTACAAACACTGAAGCTTTCTTT. Amino acids: CASSFTNTEAFF.

The V call is TRBV4-3, the J call TRBJ2-7; TRBD2 is a possible D gene (5 bases). This CDR3 has 15 amino acids. CDR1 and CDR2 from the germline V gene are LGHNA and YSLEER. V was cut by 1 base and J by 0 bases, with 10 bases left in between. The CDR3 DNA sequence: TGCGCCAGCAGCCAAGGCGGGTCGAGCTCCTACGAGCAGTACTTC. Amino acid sequence: CASSQGGSSSYEQYF.

The chain has TRBV3-1 (or the pseudogene TRBV3-2) and TRBJ1-2; D gene ambiguous. Between the trimmed V and J ends, which lost 1 base and 3 bases, there was a span of 6 bases. Germline assignment: CDR1 LGHDT and CDR2 YNNKEL (reference sequence). The CDR3 has 13 amino acids. CDR3 loop: CASSQGQHYGYTF. The CDR3 DNA reads as TGTGCCAGCAGCCAAGGACAACACTATGGCTACACCTTC.

This rearrangement joins TRBV9 to TRBJ1-2; possible D gene TRBD1, 6 bases. Trimming left V 2 bases short and J 4 bases short, with 18 bases between. Germline-derived CDR1 and CDR2 are SGDLS and YYNGEE. The CDR3 runs 16 residues. CDR3: CASSVDGTHDPYGYTF. The DNA of the CDR3 is TGTGCCAGCAGCGTGGATGGGACACACGACCCCTATGGCTACACCTTC.

J is TRBJ2-1 and V is TRBV5-6; 11 nucleotides align to TRBD1. Germline CDR1 SGHDT, CDR2 YYEEEE. This CDR3 region has 15 residues. V lost 2 bases, J lost 7 bases, and 5 bases stayed unmatched. The CDR3 is CASSFFRDRGNEQFF. The CDR3 coding sequence is TGTGCCAGCAGCTTTTTCCGGGACAGGGGGAATGAGCAGTTCTTC.

This clone was counted between two and nine times. The chain employs TRBV5-1 and TRBJ1-1, with D perhaps TRBD1 (6 bases). Germline V gene lookup returns CDR1 SGHRS and CDR2 YFSETQ. This CDR3 has 16 amino acids. Trimming took 1 base from V and 0 from J, leaving 13 bases between them. The CDR3 DNA reads TGCGCCAGCAGCTTGACCCTCGGACAGTTGAACACTGAAGCTTTCTTT. This encodes CASSLTLGQLNTEAFF.

The chain's CDR3 is CASSTQRGTDTQYF. The CDR3 DNA reads as TGTGCCAGCAGCACACAGAGGGGCACAGATACGCAGTATTTT. V is TRBV7-3 and J is TRBJ2-3; TRBD2 is a possible D gene (5 bases). V was pared by 5 bases and J by 1 base, with 10 bases between. The CDR3 is made up of 14 amino acids. Per the germline V gene, CDR1 is SGHTA and CDR2 is FQGTGA.

The chain combines TRBV9 with TRBJ1-2, with 8 bases that match TRBD1. The CDR3 runs to 13 residues. Germline V gene sequence: CDR1 SGDLS, CDR2 YYNGEE. V lost 5 bases and J lost 4; bases outside the gene matches: 4. The CDR3 here is CASRETGGYGYTF. The CDR3, as DNA: TGTGCCAGCAGGGAAACAGGGGGCTATGGCTACACCTTC.

This chain joins TRBV5-1 and TRBJ2-2; D might be TRBD1 or TRBD2, each matching 5 bases. V was clipped by 4 bases and J by 0 bases, with 10 bases between them. CDR1 and CDR2 from the germline V gene are SGHRS and YFSETQ. This CDR3 has 15 residues. The CDR3 spells CASSAVGANTGELFF. Written as DNA, the CDR3 is TGCGCCAGCAGCGCGGTGGGGGCGAACACCGGGGAGCTGTTTTTT.

V and J are TRBV7-9 and TRBJ2-6, with D possibly being TRBD1 or TRBD2 (5 bases each). Germline CDR1 and CDR2: SEHNR and FQNEAQ (reference sequence). The V and J ends lost 4 bases and 4 bases respectively, with 17 bases between them. This CDR3 region has 17 residues. The CDR3 DNA reads as TGTGCCAGCAGCTCCGGGACGGTCCCTGGAGGGGCCAACGTCCTGACTTTC. The encoded protein is CASSSGTVPGGANVLTF.

This chain connects TRBV10-3 to TRBJ1-2; D is possibly TRBD1 (5 bases). CDR1 and CDR2 from the germline V gene are ENHRY and SYGVKD. This CDR3 comprises 13 residues. V shed 2 bases and J shed 1 base, with 5 bases lying between them. Here the CDR3 reads CAISEGHNYGYTF. DNA of the CDR3: TGTGCCATCAGTGAGGGACATAACTATGGCTACACCTTC.

CDR3 nucleotide sequence: TGTGCCAGCACGGGAGGGGGATACCAGCCCCAGCATTTT. It codes for CASTGGGYQPQHF. This rearrangement joins TRBV12-3 or TRBV12-4 to TRBJ1-5, with D possibly matching TRBD1 (6 bases). The ends were cut back, 7 bases at V and 7 bases at J, with 14 bases in the middle. CDR3 length equals 13 residues.